This T cell receptor (beta chain) came from a study of long-term antiretroviral therapy in people with HIV (dated by TCRdb to the early 2020s). For context, the study as a whole: The earliest samples were collected approximately a decade before the 2015 WHO recommendation for immediate ART, a period when ART was typically delayed until CD4 counts fell. About 40% of the roughly 30 participants with HIV were female. A total of fewer than 200 cryopreserved PBMC samples were contributed to the cohort by 30 adults with confirmed HIV infection, with samples collected serially over a mean of about 6 years (range 1-12). Whether ART initiation and durable HIV suppression were associated with changes in peripheral blood TRB repertoire composition and diversity was tested in a retrospective serial study. Test extractions of a monoclonal T-cell line alongside fewer than 40 polyclonal samples showed no cross-contamination during QIAcube processing.

The CDR3 spans 19 residues, from the cysteine through the phenylalanine. Kept here is only the CDR3 DNA, which spans 57 bases and is read in frame from base 1. Clipping removes 2 bases from V and 3 bases from J, with 18 as the unmatched junction base count. According to the germline V gene, CDR1 reads MNHNS and CDR2 reads SASEGT. The immunoSEQ hsTCRB v3.0 assay was used at survey level resolution to sequence the TRB variable region. The targeted TRB sequencing depth was roughly 40,000-50,000 T-cell genomes per sample. TRB libraries were pooled and sequenced on an Illumina MiSeq using a v3 150-cycle kit. Turning to the authors' computational methods: Repertoire analysis ran in R within a reproducible Nextflow workflow covering QC, data transformation and analysis. Custom analyses were implemented in LymphoSeq2, an R package for AIRR-Seq data exploration. A few samples that yielded fewer than 5000 total TRB sequences were excluded, so that fewer than 200 HIV repertoires were analyzed. Of the roughly 190 retained HIV repertoires, some 60 were collected before and under 150 after ART initiation. Repertoires were downsampled to 5000 TRB nucleotide sequences, and summary statistics were averaged over 100 downsampling iterations. TRB sequences were retained for analysis only if CDR3 regions of at least seven amino acids were present. A Shannon entropy-derived clonality score and the Gini coefficient were used to measure diversity. In the repertoire networks, any two of the top 5000 CDR3 amino acid sequences were linked whenever the two sequences differed by an edit distance of one. GLIPH2 predicted antigen specificity groups and MHC restriction for TRB CDR3 amino acid sequences. CDR3 amino acid sequences were matched against VDJdb and McPAS-TCR to flag known CMV, EBV, HIV or tissue antigen associations. Pre-ART, post-ART and control groups were compared with Wilcoxon signed-rank tests and Holm-Bonferroni correction. This immuneACCESS table, as held by TCRdb, lists in-frame sequences with V and J called but not all clones. Of the missing ones, under half trace to an unresolved V gene in checked studies; the others have no known cause. The V and J calls and the clone size are those of that table, but D and trimming were determined from the DNA. The sample table lists around 7,900 clones, roughly 87% of them with a count of one. 16% of the sample lies in the top ten.

This clone was seen only a few times. Its antigen remains unidentified. Base-call qualities are not available, and no considerably larger clone is one nucleotide away. To be included, a participant needed at least one PBMC sample from before ART initiation plus at least two post-ART samples. Treatment was received in the United States of America by all participants with HIV. Before DNA extraction, cryopreserved samples of roughly 0.9-10 million PBMC were thawed and then washed. At the time of the earliest PBMC sample, participants with HIV were aged between roughly 23 and 60 years. Each participant contributed PBMC samples from 1-4 timepoints before ART initiation and 2-8 timepoints after ART initiation, with a median of 7 samples. Serial HIV viral load, CD4+ T-cell count, ART history and demographic data were obtained for every participant. Using a Qiagen kit on a QIAcube, genomic DNA was extracted from unsorted PBMC, with samples processed in batches of 12.

What the work shows at the level of the full study, not this receptor alone: Narrower CDR3 length ranges were observed in HIV repertoires than in controls, and an antigen-experienced repertoire with only a slight naive shift after ART was suggested by the network structure. ART initiation was associated with a significant increase in TRB diversity, but diversity stayed significantly below transplant donor controls even after long-term ART. The samples span the years 2004 to 2017, and the ART regimens used at that time may not be as effective as current regimens. Because pre-ART samples had limited cell numbers, unsorted PBMC were profiled rather than sorted CD4+ and CD8+ T cells. Expanded TRB clones identified before ART initiation dominated the repertoire at all time points, although this dominance fluctuated and declined in many PLHIV after ART. Inferences about post-ART repertoire changes were limited because no data were available on ART adherence, viral resistance or therapy changes. Owing to limited PBMC availability, only the TCR beta chain was sequenced, without alpha chain pairing.

The clonotype originates from a man aged 35-49 years with HIV. The rearranged segments are TRBV6-1 and TRBJ1-2, with 7 middle bases fitting TRBD1. The source material was unsorted PBMCs, sampled 0.1 years after starting antiretroviral therapy. CDR3 loop: CASSERGRDSYSWYYGYTF. The sequence in DNA is TGTGCCAGCAGTGAACGGGGGCGGGACAGCTATTCGTGGTACTATGGCTACACCTTC.